This T cell receptor (beta chain) was found in a study of blood T cells in healthy people across ages. Findings and limits, study-wide: Age advanced and TCR beta diversity per million T cells fell, roughly linearly.

The germline V gene has CDR1 SEHNR and CDR2 FQNEAQ (reference sequence). V shed 1 base and J 5 bases; nucleotides not matched to a gene: 6. The length of the CDR3 is 16 residues. Primers used in a second PCR of roughly 7 to 11 cycles were a sample-barcoded 5' primer and a J-beta primer mix. Tagging of each cDNA molecule was performed by a template-switch adaptor with 12 random nucleotides. The study obtained at least 2.5 million CDR3-containing paired-end reads from every sample. TCRdb used MiXCR to reprocess the 5' RACE reads, holding one entry per CDR3 protein. The table has around 1,500,000 distinct CDR3 sequences, around two fifths seen once; the top ten hold around 8%. As concerns this clonotype: What it binds is not known.

This receptor was taken from a young woman in good health. V is TRBV7-9 and J is TRBJ1-4; 8 bases are shared with TRBD1. Sequencing used blood. Here the CDR3 reads CASSLVTGTGNEKLFF. DNA for the CDR3: TGTGCCAGCAGCTTAGTAACCGGGACAGGCAATGAAAAACTGTTTTTT.